The clone carrying this TCR beta chain appeared once. Its matching antigen is unknown. This sample is part of a study of cytotoxic CD8 clonotypes in ibrutinib-treated CLL. Study in general: Productive templates per sample averaged roughly 260,000; productive rearrangements, approximately 96,000. General observations from the study: Public clonotypes occurred uncommonly; on treatment, they contracted or remained stable. At ibrutinib response, clonality increased, and at progression it declined back toward baseline.

V shed 5 bases and J shed 8 bases, with 7 bases lying between them. The germline V gene encodes CDR1 ENHRY and CDR2 SYGVKD. The CDR3 contains 11 residues. Some clones are missing from TCRdb's copy, which holds only in-frame ones; the method was immunoSEQ multiplex PCR. The table includes some 84,000 clones, approximately 86% detected once. This clonotype was sampled from a human donor with chronic lymphocytic leukemia. This chain uses TRBV10-3 with TRBJ2-1; D gene uncertain. The material sequenced was PBMCs, taken before ibrutinib treatment. Written as DNA, the CDR3 is TGTGCCATCAGTCCTCGGGATGAGCAGTTCTTC. Translating gives CAISPRDEQFF.